The 19 T cell receptor beta chains reported below all come from one sample, sequenced in a study of Ad26.COV2.S vaccination and SARS-CoV-2 variants. Profiling relied on immunoSEQ multiplex PCR, and the TCRdb table lists in-frame clones only, not all of them. The sample records some 290,000 clones, over 80% being singletons. Noted treatment: roughly 18 received Ad26.COV2.S at low or high dose, single or two shots; 5 received placebo; per-sample allocation not given. Day 63 following the first vaccine or placebo injection was when the samples were taken. The sample consisted of peripheral blood, taken in a trial of Ad26.COV2.S vaccine versus placebo. The receptors come from a person aged 18-65 years who received the Ad26.COV2.S COVID-19 vaccine or a placebo.

Concerning this clone: Other DNA sequences in this sample translate to the same CDR3. This chain connects TRBV19 to TRBJ2-1, with a possible D match to TRBD2 (6 bases). V was shortened by 3 bases and J by 4 bases, with 10 bases between the two germline ends. CDR3 size: 14 residues. CDR1 LNHDA and CDR2 SQIVND come from the germline V gene (reference sequence). As DNA, the CDR3 is TGTGCCAGTAGTATTTCGGCGGGGTACAATGAGCAGTTCTTC. It specifies CASSISAGYNEQFF.

A single count supports this clone. The V call is TRBV28, the J call TRBJ2-3; possibly TRBD2 for D (7 bases). The CDR3 spans 14 residues. The ends were cut back, 3 bases at V and 4 bases at J, with 11 bases in the middle. Germline V CDR1 and CDR2: MDHEN, SYDVKM. The CDR3 is CASSLGGPPDTQYF. As DNA, the CDR3 is TGTGCCAGCAGTTTGGGGGGGCCCCCAGATACGCAGTATTTT.

The chain links TRBV11-2 to TRBJ2-2, with D tentatively TRBD1 (6 bases). Germline lookup yields CDR1 SGHAT and CDR2 FQNNGV. V lost 5 bases and J lost 5, with 18 bases in between. The CDR3 consists of 16 residues. The CDR3 sequence: CASSPRETGPTGELFF. The CDR3 DNA reads TGTGCCAGCAGCCCCAGAGAGACAGGACCAACCGGGGAGCTGTTTTTT.

V usage is TRBV3-1 (or the pseudogene TRBV3-2) and J usage is TRBJ2-7; D ambiguous. Germline CDR1 reads LGHDT; CDR2 reads YNNKEL (reference sequence). V was pared by 1 base and J by 2 bases, with 9 bases between. CDR3 length equals 14 residues. CDR3 nucleotide sequence: TGTGCCAGCAGCCAAGGTCACTTAACCTACGAGCAGTACTTC. Its protein product is CASSQGHLTYEQYF.

This chain uses TRBV24-1 with TRBJ2-3; maybe TRBD1 (5 bases). The ends were cut back, 4 bases at V and 0 bases at J, with 7 bases in the middle. The CDR3 runs 14 residues. Germline-derived CDR1 and CDR2 are KGHDR and SFDVKD. Here the CDR3 DNA reads TGTGCCACCAGTGACAGGGCGAGCACAGATACGCAGTATTTT. Translation gives CATSDRASTDTQYF.

This clone was counted a single time. This rearrangement joins TRBV2 to TRBJ1-5, with D possibly being TRBD1 (6 bases). This CDR3 has 15 residues. Germline V gene sequence: CDR1 SNHLY, CDR2 FYNNEI. With 3 bases removed from V and 10 bases from J, the gap between germline ends came to 19 bases. CDR3 amino acids: CASSDRGGPVVPQHF. The CDR3 DNA is TGTGCCAGCAGTGATCGGGGGGGCCCGGTGGTACCCCAGCATTTT.

This clone appeared a single time. This chain uses TRBV20-1 with TRBJ1-5; maybe TRBD1 (5 bases). Trimming left V 8 bases short and J 9 bases short, with 14 bases between. The CDR3 is 11 residues long. The germline gives CDR1 DFQATT, CDR2 SNEGSKA (reference sequence). The CDR3 DNA reads TGCAGTTTACCTTTGGGGGGGCCCCAGCATTTT. Residues: CSLPLGGPQHF.

The V gene is TRBV7-8, the J gene TRBJ1-5; 8 bases agree with TRBD1. This CDR3 comprises 18 residues. Germline CDR1 and CDR2: SGHVS and FQNEAQ. J was trimmed by 3 bases and V by 5 bases; bases with no gene match: 15. This chain's CDR3 is CASSHSLRQGRTNQPQHF. The CDR3 bases are TGTGCCAGCAGCCACTCTCTCCGACAGGGGAGGACCAATCAGCCCCAGCATTTT.

V is TRBV4-1 and J is TRBJ2-5, with 10 bases identical to TRBD2. Trimming cost V 4 bases and J 5 bases; bases outside gene matches: 19. CDR1 is MGHRA and CDR2 is YSYEKL in the germline V gene. The CDR3 covers 19 residues. The CDR3 region has the DNA TGCGCCAGCAGCCGACAAGATATGAGCGGGGGGGCTTTATGGGAGACCCAGTACTTC. Protein product: CASSRQDMSGGALWETQYF.

J is TRBJ2-2 and V is TRBV5-1; no clear D gene. The CDR3 covers 13 residues. Looked up from germline, CDR1 is SGHRS and CDR2 is YFSETQ. V was trimmed by 5 bases and J by 8 bases, leaving 13 bases between them. The CDR3 reads CASSFEVMGELFF. Here the CDR3 DNA reads TGCGCCAGCAGTTTTGAGGTTATGGGGGAGCTGTTTTTT.

The chain is built from TRBV11-2 and TRBJ2-5, with TRBD2 matching over 7 bases. The germline V gene has CDR1 SGHAT and CDR2 FQNNGV. This CDR3 spans 13 amino acids. V lost 3 bases to trimming and J lost 2 bases; unmatched junction nucleotides: 0. CDR3 amino acids: CASSLGLQETQYF. In DNA, the CDR3 is TGTGCCAGCAGCTTGGGACTACAAGAGACCCAGTACTTC. The full variable domain, in which reference TRBV11-2 and TRBJ2-5 provide the parts outside the CDR3, is EAGVAQSPRYKIIEKRQSVAFWCNPISGHATLYWYQQILGQGPKLLIQFQNNGVVDDSQLPKDRFSAERLKGVDSTLKIQPAKLEDSAVYLCASSLGLQETQYFGPGTRLLVL.

This clone was picked up many times. The V and J genes are TRBV6-5 and TRBJ1-6; D is possibly TRBD1 (6 bases). The CDR3 sequence is 14 residues long. The germline V and J ends were trimmed by 5 bases and 10 bases, with 15 bases remaining between them. Looked up from germline, CDR1 is MNHEY and CDR2 is SVGAGI. The CDR3 reads CASSPGQGWSPLHF. The CDR3 region has the DNA TGTGCCAGCAGTCCCGGGCAGGGGTGGTCACCCCTCCACTTT.

The CDR3 nucleotides are TGTGCCAGCAGCCGAAACGGTCTCTTGGAGCAGTACTTC. This gives the protein CASSRNGLLEQYF. The chain has TRBV5-5 and TRBJ2-7; D is unresolved. With 4 bases removed from V and 7 bases from J, the gap between germline ends came to 15 bases. In germline, CDR1 is SGHKS, CDR2 YYEKEE (reference sequence). CDR3 length equals 13 residues.

The chain recombines TRBV27 with TRBJ2-5, with D unresolved. Germline CDR1 MNHEY, CDR2 SMNVEV (reference sequence). Deletions cut 6 bases from V and 5 bases from J, with 13 bases between. The CDR3 loop spans 13 amino acids. Here the CDR3 reads CASSPSFRETQYF. CDR3 DNA: TGTGCCAGCAGCCCATCTTTCAGGGAGACCCAGTACTTC.

The sample holds a few counts of this clone. The chain is built from TRBV5-3 and TRBJ1-6; 7 bases are shared with TRBD1. TRBV5-3 falls under the ORF class, with uncertain function. The V gene end was trimmed by 0 bases and the J gene end by 7 bases; junction bases not matched to a gene: 7. CDR3 size: 16 residues. CDR3 sequence: CARSLAWARGNSPLHF. The CDR3, as DNA: TGTGCCAGAAGCTTGGCCTGGGCCAGGGGGAATTCACCCCTCCACTTT.

The rearrangement uses TRBV6-1 and TRBJ1-4, with TRBD1 matching 8 bases. Germline values: CDR1 MNHNS, CDR2 SASEGT. J was trimmed by 3 bases and V by 4 bases; bases with no gene match: 7. CDR3 length: 16 residues. CDR3 protein: CASSVRGTGPNEKLFF. CDR3 nucleotides: TGTGCCAGCAGTGTACGTGGGACAGGCCCTAATGAAAAACTGTTTTTT.

This chain uses TRBV11-3 with TRBJ2-2, with unresolved D. This CDR3 has 18 residues. CDR1 is SGHNT and CDR2 is YENEEA in the germline V gene. V gave up 4 bases and J gave up 5 bases, with 23 bases separating them. The CDR3 is CASSSVVPWAHGTGELFF. The CDR3 DNA reads as TGTGCCAGCAGCTCCGTAGTGCCCTGGGCGCATGGGACCGGGGAGCTGTTTTTT.

The rearrangement links TRBV11-2 to TRBJ2-7; D gene uncertain. CDR1 SGHAT and CDR2 FQNNGV come from the germline V gene. This CDR3 is built from 13 residues. The germline V and J ends were trimmed by 0 bases and 3 bases, with 6 bases remaining between them. The CDR3 DNA is TGTGCCAGCAGCTTAGAACTTAACTACGAGCAGTACTTC. Its protein product is CASSLELNYEQYF.

V is TRBV3-1 (or the pseudogene TRBV3-2) and J is TRBJ2-1; TRBD1 might be the D (7 bases). Trimming shortened V by 4 bases and J by 10 bases, and 20 bases separated the two germline ends. CDR3 length: 15 amino acids. Germline CDR1 is LGHDT and CDR2 is YNNKEL (reference sequence). The CDR3 loop is CASSPPLGQGGEQFF. CDR3 nucleotides: TGTGCCAGCAGCCCACCCCTCGGGCAGGGGGGAGAGCAGTTCTTC.